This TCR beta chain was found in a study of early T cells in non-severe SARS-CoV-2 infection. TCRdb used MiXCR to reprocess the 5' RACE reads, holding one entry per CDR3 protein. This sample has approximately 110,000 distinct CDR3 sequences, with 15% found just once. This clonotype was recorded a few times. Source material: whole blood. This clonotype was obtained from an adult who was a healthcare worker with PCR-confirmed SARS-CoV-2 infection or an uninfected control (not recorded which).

The CDR3, as DNA: TGCGCCAGCAGCCCAACTACTAGCGGGGCCGCGGTCAGAACGCAGTATTTT. Its protein product is CASSPTTSGAAVRTQYF. The genes are TRBV4-1 and TRBJ2-3; 10 bases map to TRBD2. The CDR3 has 17 residues. Germline CDR1 reads MGHRA; CDR2 reads YSYEKL. Unmatched junction bases numbered 16, after V lost 4 bases and J lost 9 bases.